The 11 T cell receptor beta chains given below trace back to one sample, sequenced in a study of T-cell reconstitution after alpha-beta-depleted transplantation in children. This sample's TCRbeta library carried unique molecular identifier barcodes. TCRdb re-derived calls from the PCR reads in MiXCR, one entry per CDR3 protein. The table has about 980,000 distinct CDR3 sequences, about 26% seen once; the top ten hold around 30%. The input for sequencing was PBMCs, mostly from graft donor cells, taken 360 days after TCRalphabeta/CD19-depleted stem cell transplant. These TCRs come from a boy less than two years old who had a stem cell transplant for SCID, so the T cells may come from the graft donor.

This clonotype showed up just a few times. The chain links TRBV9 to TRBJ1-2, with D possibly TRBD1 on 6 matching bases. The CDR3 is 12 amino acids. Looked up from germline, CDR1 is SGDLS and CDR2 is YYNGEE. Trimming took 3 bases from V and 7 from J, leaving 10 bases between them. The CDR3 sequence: CASSAPGAGYTF. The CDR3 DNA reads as TGTGCCAGCAGCGCCCCAGGGGCTGGCTACACCTTC.

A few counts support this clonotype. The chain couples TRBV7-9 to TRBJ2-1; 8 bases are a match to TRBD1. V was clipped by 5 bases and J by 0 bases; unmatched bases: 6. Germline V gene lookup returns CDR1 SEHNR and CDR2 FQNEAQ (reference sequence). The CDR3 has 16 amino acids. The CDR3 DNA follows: TGTGCCAGCAGCCTGACAGGGGAGAGCTCCTACAATGAGCAGTTCTTC. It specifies CASSLTGESSYNEQFF.

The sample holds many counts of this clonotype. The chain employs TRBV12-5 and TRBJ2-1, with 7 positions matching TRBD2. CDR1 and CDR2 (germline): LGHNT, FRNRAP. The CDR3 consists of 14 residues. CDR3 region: CVYPLKRGSNEQFF. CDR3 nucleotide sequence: TGTGTCTATCCCTTAAAGCGGGGAAGCAATGAGCAGTTCTTC.

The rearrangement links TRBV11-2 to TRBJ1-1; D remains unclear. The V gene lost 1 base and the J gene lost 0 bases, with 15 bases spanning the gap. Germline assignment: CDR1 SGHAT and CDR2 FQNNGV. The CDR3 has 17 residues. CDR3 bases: TGTGCCAGCAGCTTAGGGCAGCTCATTCTAATGAACACTGAAGCTTTCTTT. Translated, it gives CASSLGQLILMNTEAFF.

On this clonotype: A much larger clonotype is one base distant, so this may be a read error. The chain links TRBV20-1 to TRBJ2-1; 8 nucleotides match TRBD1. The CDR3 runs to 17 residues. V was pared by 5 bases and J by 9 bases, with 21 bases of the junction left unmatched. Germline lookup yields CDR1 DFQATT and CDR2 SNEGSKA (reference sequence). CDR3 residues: CSARRAGGESGRSEQFF. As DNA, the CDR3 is TGCAGTGCTCGCAGGGCAGGGGGCGAGTCGGGTAGGTCTGAGCAGTTCTTC.

The CDR3: CSAREGGAGNQPQHF. The CDR3 nucleotides are TGCAGTGCTAGAGAGGGGGGGGCTGGCAATCAGCCCCAGCATTTT. The genes are TRBV20-1 and TRBJ1-5; D may be TRBD1 (6 bases). Germline CDR1 is DFQATT and CDR2 is SNEGSKA (reference sequence). V lost 0 bases and J lost 2, with 11 bases in between. The CDR3 covers 15 residues.

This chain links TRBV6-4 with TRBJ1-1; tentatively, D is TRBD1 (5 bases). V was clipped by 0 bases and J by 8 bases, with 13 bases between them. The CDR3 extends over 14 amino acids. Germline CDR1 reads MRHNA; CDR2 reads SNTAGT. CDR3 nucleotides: TGTGCCAGCAGTGACTCGTGGGGGAGTGCGGAAGCTTTCTTT. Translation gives CASSDSWGSAEAFF.

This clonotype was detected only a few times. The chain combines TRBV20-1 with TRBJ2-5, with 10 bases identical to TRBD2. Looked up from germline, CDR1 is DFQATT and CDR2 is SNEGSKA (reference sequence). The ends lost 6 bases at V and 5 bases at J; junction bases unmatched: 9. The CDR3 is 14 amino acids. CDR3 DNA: TGCAGTGCCAGAAGCGGGGGGGCCGCGGAGACCCAGTACTTC. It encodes CSARSGGAAETQYF.

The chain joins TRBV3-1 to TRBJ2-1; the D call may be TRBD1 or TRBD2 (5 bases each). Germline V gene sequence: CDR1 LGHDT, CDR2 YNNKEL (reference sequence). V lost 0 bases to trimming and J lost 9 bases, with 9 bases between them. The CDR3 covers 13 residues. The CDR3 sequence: CASSQDSGTEQFF. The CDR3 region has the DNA TGTGCCAGCAGCCAAGATTCTGGGACTGAGCAGTTCTTC.

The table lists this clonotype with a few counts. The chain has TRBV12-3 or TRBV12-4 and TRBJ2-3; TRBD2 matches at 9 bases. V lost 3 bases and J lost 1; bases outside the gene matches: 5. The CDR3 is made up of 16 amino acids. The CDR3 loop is CASSFWGGGGTDTQYF. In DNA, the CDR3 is TGTGCCAGCAGTTTTTGGGGCGGGGGGGGCACAGATACGCAGTATTTT.

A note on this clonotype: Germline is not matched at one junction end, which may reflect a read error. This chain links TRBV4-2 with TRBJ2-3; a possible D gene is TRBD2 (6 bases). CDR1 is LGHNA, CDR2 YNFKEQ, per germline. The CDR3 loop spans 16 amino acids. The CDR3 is CASSKDPASGWDTQYF. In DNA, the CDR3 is TGTGCCAGCAGCAAAGATCCCGCCAGCGGGTGGGATACGCAGTATTTT.